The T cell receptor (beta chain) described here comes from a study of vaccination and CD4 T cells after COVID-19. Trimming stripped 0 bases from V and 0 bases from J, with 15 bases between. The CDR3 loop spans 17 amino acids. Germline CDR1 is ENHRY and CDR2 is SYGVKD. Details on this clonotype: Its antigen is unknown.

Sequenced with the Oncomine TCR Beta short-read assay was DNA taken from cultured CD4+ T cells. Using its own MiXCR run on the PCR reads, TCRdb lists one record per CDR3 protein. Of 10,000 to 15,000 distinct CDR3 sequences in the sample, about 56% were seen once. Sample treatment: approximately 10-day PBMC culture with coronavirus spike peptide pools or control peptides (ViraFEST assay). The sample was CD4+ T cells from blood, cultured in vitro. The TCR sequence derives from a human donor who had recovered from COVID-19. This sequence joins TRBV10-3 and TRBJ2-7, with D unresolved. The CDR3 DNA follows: TGTGCCATCAGTGAGTCGAGTTTGCCCCTTAGCTCCTACGAGCAGTACTTC. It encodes CAISESSLPLSSYEQYF.